Following are 21 T cell receptor beta chains from one sample sequenced in a study of OX40 agonist ivuxolimab in advanced cancers. The library was obtained by the immunoSEQ multiplex PCR assay. The source is immuneACCESS, and TCRdb retained only in-frame sequences with V and J called. Part of the clones is not carried over; for the studies checked, unresolved V genes explain less than half of this, and the remainder is unexplained. The sample data list about 150,000 clones, and around 94% of these were observed just once. Jointly, the top ten make up 0.3% to 0.35% of the sample. The starting material was CD4+ or CD8+ T cells sorted from blood, obtained in a trial of the OX40 agonist ivuxolimab. The receptor source for this set is an adult with an advanced solid tumor such as melanoma, head and neck, liver or kidney cancer.

The J gene is TRBJ1-2, the V gene TRBV9; 10 nucleotides line up with TRBD1. The CDR3 is 15 residues long. Germline assignment: CDR1 SGDLS and CDR2 YYNGEE. J gave up 2 bases and V 0 bases, and 1 base lay outside the gene matches. CDR3 region: CASSVGGQGNYGYTF. CDR3 in DNA: TGTGCCAGCAGCGTAGGGGGACAGGGGAACTATGGCTACACCTTC.

The V gene is TRBV14, the J gene TRBJ1-1; D remains ambiguous. Trimming stripped 0 bases from V and 8 bases from J, with 7 bases between. This CDR3 has 12 amino acids. The germline CDR1 and CDR2 sequences are SGHDN and FVKESK. This chain's CDR3 is CASSQDYGEAFF. CDR3 sequence (DNA): TGTGCCAGCAGCCAAGATTACGGGGAAGCTTTCTTT. Variable domain in full (rest from reference TRBV14 and TRBJ1-1): EAGVTQFPSHSVIEKGQTVTLRCDPISGHDNLYWYRRVMGKEIKFLLHFVKESKQDESGMPNNRFLAERTGGTYSTLKVQPAELEDSGVYFCASSQDYGEAFFGQGTRLTVV.

The CDR3, as DNA: TGTGCCACCAGCAGAGGGGGTTTGGGCAATCAGCCCCAGCATTTT. Its protein is CATSRGGLGNQPQHF. The chain carries TRBV15 and TRBJ1-5; D is undetermined. Deletions cut 1 base from V and 2 bases from J, with 9 bases between. The CDR3 extends over 15 amino acids. In germline, CDR1 is LNHNV, CDR2 YYDKDF (reference sequence).

This clone was found once. This rearrangement joins TRBV5-1 to TRBJ1-3, with a weak D call TRBD1 (6 bases). This CDR3 spans 14 amino acids. The ends were cut back, 3 bases at V and 4 bases at J, with 11 bases in the middle. Germline V gene lookup returns CDR1 SGHRS and CDR2 YFSETQ. The CDR3 loop reads CASSSQGPGNTIYF. The DNA for the CDR3 is TGCGCCAGCAGCTCACAGGGCCCAGGAAACACCATATATTTT.

The chain recombines TRBV6-5 with TRBJ2-5; 10 bases map to TRBD1. From germline, CDR1 is MNHEY and CDR2 SVGAGI. There are 14 residues in the CDR3. Trimming removed 2 bases from V and 6 bases from J; junction bases left unmatched: 3. CDR3 region: CASSYDRGRKTQYF. CDR3 DNA sequence: TGTGCCAGCAGTTACGACAGGGGGCGAAAGACCCAGTACTTC.

The V and J genes are TRBV9 and TRBJ1-1; the D gene is possibly TRBD1 (5 bases). The germline gives CDR1 SGDLS, CDR2 YYNGEE. The CDR3 covers 14 residues. V lost 4 bases and J lost 0, with 10 bases in between. This CDR3 is CASSPGTVNTEAFF. The CDR3 coding sequence is TGTGCCAGCAGCCCAGGGACGGTGAACACTGAAGCTTTCTTT.

The chain links TRBV4-1 to TRBJ2-4; no reliable D call. The CDR3 contains 17 residues. CDR1 and CDR2 (germline): MGHRA, YSYEKL. V was cut by 1 base and J by 2 bases, with 15 bases left in between. The CDR3 DNA is TGCGCCAGCAGCCAAGGGGTAGGGTTTGGATCCAAAAACATTCAGTACTTC. It is translated as CASSQGVGFGSKNIQYF.

This CDR3 is CASSQEQGYTQYF. The CDR3 DNA reads TGTGCCAGCAGCCAAGAGCAAGGGTATACGCAGTATTTT. This chain links TRBV14 with TRBJ2-3; no definite D call. The CDR3 has 13 amino acids. Germline CDR1 reads SGHDN; CDR2 reads FVKESK. Between the trimmed V and J ends, which lost 0 bases and 7 bases, there was a span of 8 bases.

As DNA, the CDR3 is TGTGCCAGCAGCGTAGGTTGGTCGGGAGGGCCGACATCCTACAATGAGCAGTTCTTC. This translates into CASSVGWSGGPTSYNEQFF. The chain carries TRBV9 and TRBJ2-1; 8 bases line up with TRBD2. Germline V gene sequence: CDR1 SGDLS, CDR2 YYNGEE. Unmatched junction bases numbered 12, after V lost 0 bases and J lost 1 base. This CDR3 has 19 amino acids.

V and J are TRBV9 and TRBJ2-7; D is unclear. Germline lookup yields CDR1 SGDLS and CDR2 YYNGEE. The CDR3 length is 19 residues. V lost 0 bases and J lost 3, with 25 bases in between. CDR3 protein: CASSVGPNGGYTSIYEQYF. CDR3 sequence (DNA): TGTGCCAGCAGCGTAGGCCCTAATGGCGGCTATACCTCGATCTACGAGCAGTACTTC.

This chain uses TRBV5-1 with TRBJ2-7; D unclear. The germline V and J ends were trimmed by 0 bases and 1 base, with 8 bases remaining between them. Germline V gene sequence: CDR1 SGHRS, CDR2 YFSETQ. The length of the CDR3 is 14 residues. The CDR3 here is CASSLGPESYEQYF. CDR3 coding DNA: TGCGCCAGCAGCTTGGGGCCGGAGTCCTACGAGCAGTACTTC.

The J gene is TRBJ2-3, the V gene TRBV30; the match to TRBD2 covers 7 bases. Germline loops: CDR1 GTSNPN, CDR2 SVGIG (reference sequence). V lost 4 bases to trimming and J lost 9 bases; unmatched junction nucleotides: 10. The CDR3 contains 13 residues. The CDR3 DNA follows: TGTGCCTGGACGGATGGGGGGGAGGCCACGCAGTATTTT. Translated: CAWTDGGEATQYF.

CDR3 in DNA: TGTGCCAGCAGTTCGGGGCGGTCCTACGAGCAGTACTTC. Amino acids: CASSSGRSYEQYF. J is TRBJ2-7 and V is TRBV6-1; either TRBD1 or TRBD2 may supply D (5 bases each). This CDR3 has 13 amino acids. Trimming left V 5 bases short and J 1 base short, with 9 bases between. The germline CDR1 and CDR2 sequences are MNHNS and SASEGT.

V usage is TRBV7-9 and J usage is TRBJ1-6; maybe TRBD1 (5 bases). Trimming took 3 bases from V and 8 from J, leaving 14 bases between them. The CDR3 runs to 15 residues. Germline CDR1 SEHNR, CDR2 FQNEAQ (reference sequence). CDR3 DNA sequence: TGTGCCAGCAGCTTGCATGCAGGGTCGGATTCACCCCTCCACTTT. It translates to CASSLHAGSDSPLHF.

The chain has TRBV5-1 and TRBJ2-1; D may be TRBD1 or TRBD2 (5 bases each). V lost 0 bases to trimming and J lost 0 bases, with 10 bases between them. The CDR3 covers 16 residues. The germline CDR1 and CDR2 sequences are SGHRS and YFSETQ. The chain's CDR3 is CASSLGGGGSYNEQFF. In DNA form, the CDR3 reads TGCGCCAGCAGCTTGGGAGGTGGGGGCTCCTACAATGAGCAGTTCTTC.

This chain uses TRBV10-1 with TRBJ2-7, with 7 positions matching TRBD1. The CDR3 is made up of 13 amino acids. The germline V gene encodes CDR1 WNHNN and CDR2 SYGVQD (reference sequence). V was pared by 4 bases and J by 9 bases, with 9 bases of the junction left unmatched. Written as DNA, the CDR3 is TGCGCCAGCAGTGCCCGGGACAGTAAAGGGCAGTACTTC. It codes for CASSARDSKGQYF.

The genes are TRBV15 and TRBJ2-3; TRBD2 matches 12 bases. Germline V gives CDR1 LNHNV, CDR2 YYDKDF (reference sequence). V trimming: 0 bases; J trimming: 5 bases; junction bases outside the gene matches: 9. The CDR3 sequence is 18 residues long. CDR3 in DNA: TGTGCCACCAGCAGAGAGCGGGCTAGCGGGGGGGCCGAAGATACGCAGTATTTT. It yields the protein CATSRERASGGAEDTQYF.

The gene calls are TRBV28 and TRBJ1-3; D gene uncertain. The CDR3 is made up of 15 amino acids. Trimming took off 5 bases at V and 1 base at J, with 12 bases between the two ends. Germline CDR1 is MDHEN and CDR2 is SYDVKM. The CDR3 loop is CASSLPGVSGNTIYF. DNA of the CDR3: TGTGCCAGCAGTCTCCCCGGGGTTTCTGGAAACACCATATATTTT.

The V and J genes are TRBV7-2 and TRBJ1-1; D is uncertain. The germline V and J ends were trimmed by 1 base and 5 bases, with 11 bases remaining between them. The germline CDR1 and CDR2 sequences are SGHTA and FQGNSA. The CDR3 runs 14 residues. In DNA form, the CDR3 reads TGTGCCAGCAGCTTAGACCCGCGAGGGACTGAAGCTTTCTTT. The encoded protein is CASSLDPRGTEAFF. Drawing the rest from reference TRBV7-2 and TRBJ1-1, the complete variable domain is GAGVSQSPSNKVTEKGKDVELRCDPISGHTALYWYRQSLGQGLEFLIYFQGNSAPDKSGLPSDRFSAERTGGSVSTLTIQRTQQEDSAVYLCASSLDPRGTEAFFGQGTRLTVV.

This clone was observed a single time. CDR3 sequence: CASASTGPYGYTF. In DNA form, the CDR3 reads TGCGCCAGCGCTAGTACAGGACCGTATGGCTACACCTTC. The rearrangement links TRBV5-1 to TRBJ1-2; D is possibly TRBD1 (5 bases). Trimming removed 7 bases from V and 5 bases from J, with 15 bases in between. The CDR3 consists of 13 residues. Germline CDR1 SGHRS, CDR2 YFSETQ.

The chain is built from TRBV13 and TRBJ1-1; D might be TRBD1 (6 bases). Germline V lookup: CDR1 PRHDT, CDR2 FYEKMQ (reference sequence). The CDR3 spans 17 residues. V lost 0 bases and J lost 5, with 19 bases in between. This CDR3 is CASSLGSGRGGNTEAFF. The DNA for the CDR3 is TGTGCCAGCAGCTTAGGTTCTGGCAGGGGAGGAAATACTGAAGCTTTCTTT.